This T cell receptor beta chain originates from a study of low-dose radiotherapy and immunotherapy resistance in tumors. Study background: Every two weeks, cyclophosphamide 200 mg/m2 was infused one day before radiation plus immunotherapy.

In this sample, this clonotype turned up many times. TRAV- and TRBV-specific primers, spanning alpha and beta chains, primed first-strand cDNA. PCR amplification of the TCRs was performed with Phusion for 20 PCR cycles, and it relied on a constant-region primer together with a V-primer adapter. TCRdb reanalysed the reads using MiXCR and keeps one entry per CDR3 protein. The data hold around 60,000 distinct CDR3 sequences, with approximately 22% observed a single time. With 4 bases removed from V and 2 bases from J, the gap between germline ends came to 0 bases. The CDR3 length is 11 residues. The sample's time point: after trial treatment. Treatment specified: LDRT plus nivolumab, ipilimumab, low-dose cyclophosphamide and aspirin (RACIN trial).

The J gene is TRBJ1-3, the V gene TRBV12-3 or TRBV12-4; D not certain. The receptor was derived from a male donor with prostate cancer. Sequencing used PBMCs, obtained after low-dose radiotherapy plus immunotherapy. DNA for the CDR3: TGTGCCAGCAGTTCTGGAAACACCATATATTTT. It codes for CASSSGNTIYF.